These 30 T cell receptor beta chains originate from one sample sequenced in a study of blood T cell repertoires in COVID-19. This table comes from immunoSEQ multiplex PCR, and its TCRdb copy is limited to in-frame clones, with some not included. The sample lists approximately 52,000 clones, roughly nine tenths occurring once. Sequenced input: peripheral blood. These receptors all come from a man between 60 and 70 years old with active COVID-19.

The chain links TRBV9 to TRBJ2-1; 8 bases agree with TRBD2. Per germline, CDR1 SGDLS and CDR2 YYNGEE. There are 15 residues in the CDR3. V trimming: 2 bases; J trimming: 2 bases; junction bases outside the gene matches: 3. CDR3 region: CASSVNSGAYNEQFF. CDR3 in DNA: TGTGCCAGCAGCGTTAATAGCGGGGCCTACAATGAGCAGTTCTTC.

In this sample, this clone turned up once. This chain links TRBV29-1 with TRBJ2-1; D is ambiguous. Trimming pared 3 bases from V and 7 bases from J, leaving 10 bases between. CDR3 size: 12 residues. Germline CDR1 is SQVTM and CDR2 is ANQGSEA. CDR3 bases: TGCAGCGTTGACAGATATAATAATGAGCAGTTCTTC. It encodes CSVDRYNNEQFF.

The chain employs TRBV21-1 and TRBJ2-6; TRBD1 is the table's D call, not checked against the DNA. TRBV21-1 is labeled a pseudogene. The CDR3 has 15 residues. The CDR3 nucleotides read TGTGCCAGCAGCTTAGGGACAGCTGGGGCCAACGTCCTGACTTTC. Amino acid sequence: CASSLGTAGANVLTF.

The rearrangement joins TRBV30 to TRBJ1-3, with D uncertain. Germline CDR1 reads GTSNPN; CDR2 reads SVGIG (reference sequence). The CDR3 totals 11 residues. The V gene lost 7 bases and the J gene lost 4 bases, with 8 bases spanning the gap. The CDR3 sequence: CASLTGNTIYF. The DNA of the CDR3 is TGTGCCTCACTTACCGGAAACACCATATATTTT.

The CDR3 DNA reads as TGTGCCAGCAGCCCCTCCCAGGTAAATCAGCCCCAGCATTTT. This codes for CASSPSQVNQPQHF. This rearrangement joins TRBV6-2 or TRBV6-3 to TRBJ1-5; the D is unclear. This CDR3 contains 14 residues. V lost 6 bases and J lost 4, with 13 bases in between. Per germline, CDR1 MNHEY and CDR2 SVGEGT.

V and J are TRBV29-1 and TRBJ2-3; possible D gene TRBD1, 6 bases. The CDR3 has 14 amino acids. Germline V CDR1 and CDR2: SQVTM, ANQGSEA. The V end was cut by 1 base, the J end by 4 bases, with 12 bases between. The CDR3 DNA reads as TGCAGCGTTGAAGGGGGGCAGGGCGCAGATACGCAGTATTTT. Translation gives CSVEGGQGADTQYF.

The chain recombines TRBV19 with TRBJ2-1; the D gene is possibly TRBD2 (5 bases). This CDR3 has 12 amino acids. V was clipped by 10 bases and J by 6 bases, with 13 bases between them. Germline-derived CDR1 and CDR2 are LNHDA and SQIVND (reference sequence). The CDR3 region has the DNA TGTGCCACTGCGGTGGGGAGCAATGAGCAGTTCTTC. It yields the protein CATAVGSNEQFF.

This chain connects TRBV5-4 to TRBJ1-1; unclear D gene. Germline-derived CDR1 and CDR2 are SGHNT and YYREEE (reference sequence). CDR3 length: 15 residues. V was shortened by 0 bases and J by 2 bases, with 11 bases between the two germline ends. DNA for the CDR3: TGTGCCAGCAGCTTGGTTCACCGGGAAAACACTGAAGCTTTCTTT. It translates to CASSLVHRENTEAFF. Combining the CDR3 with reference TRBV5-4 and TRBJ1-1 gives the whole variable domain ETGVTQSPTHLIKTRGQQVTLRCSSQSGHNTVSWYQQALGQGPQFIFQYYREEENGRGNFPPRFSGLQFPNYSSELNVNALELDDSALYLCASSLVHRENTEAFFGQGTRLTVV.

V and J are TRBV19 and TRBJ2-7; D may be TRBD2 (6 bases). The CDR3 sequence is 13 residues long. Deletions cut 3 bases from V and 2 bases from J, with 8 bases between. Germline values: CDR1 LNHDA, CDR2 SQIVND (reference sequence). The CDR3 loop reads CASSMGLPYEQYF. The DNA for the CDR3 is TGTGCCAGTAGTATGGGACTCCCCTACGAGCAGTACTTC.

The genes are TRBV5-6 and TRBJ2-5; D unclear. The CDR3 covers 14 residues. Germline V gene lookup returns CDR1 SGHDT and CDR2 YYEEEE. Trimming shortened V by 2 bases and J by 0 bases, and 8 bases separated the two germline ends. This CDR3 reads CASSFQRYQETQYF. CDR3 nucleotides: TGTGCCAGCAGCTTCCAACGGTACCAAGAGACCCAGTACTTC.

The genes are TRBV6-2 or TRBV6-3 and TRBJ1-5; no firm D call. V was shortened by 3 bases and J by 0 bases, with 9 bases between the two germline ends. Germline loops: CDR1 MNHEY, CDR2 SVGEGT. This CDR3 region has 15 residues. CDR3 sequence (DNA): TGTGCCAGCAGTTATTGGGAGAGTAGCAATCAGCCCCAGCATTTT. This codes for CASSYWESSNQPQHF.

The chain couples TRBV24-1 to TRBJ1-1; D remains unclear. Deletions cut 4 bases from V and 1 base from J, with 9 bases between. CDR3 length: 14 residues. The germline gives CDR1 KGHDR, CDR2 SFDVKD. The CDR3, as DNA: TGTGCCACCAGTGACCTGCGGAGGAACACTGAAGCTTTCTTT. Translation: CATSDLRRNTEAFF.

The chain links TRBV6-5 to TRBJ1-2; D is undetermined. CDR3 length: 14 residues. Trimming removed 0 bases at V and 7 bases at J, with 12 bases between. From germline, CDR1 is MNHEY and CDR2 SVGAGI. For the CDR3, the DNA is TGTGCCAGCAGTTACTCGACTGCGGCGGGTGGCTACACCTTC. It is translated as CASSYSTAAGGYTF.

The rearrangement links TRBV6-1 to TRBJ1-1; 9 nucleotides line up with TRBD1. The V segment lost 4 bases and the J segment 5 bases; nucleotides outside the gene matches: 14. The germline V gene has CDR1 MNHNS and CDR2 SASEGT. The length of the CDR3 is 17 residues. CDR3 sequence (DNA): TGTGCCAGCAGTGCTCCGATCTCCGGGACAGGGACGACTGAAGCTTTCTTT. Translating it yields CASSAPISGTGTTEAFF.

The CDR3 sequence: CASGSPSGGGSYNEQFF. The CDR3 bases are TGTGCTAGTGGTTCACCTAGCGGAGGGGGGTCCTACAATGAGCAGTTCTTC. The gene calls are TRBV12-5 and TRBJ2-1, with TRBD2 as a possible D gene (7 bases). The CDR3 is made up of 17 amino acids. The germline V gene has CDR1 LGHNT and CDR2 FRNRAP. Trimming stripped 4 bases from V and 1 base from J, with 17 bases between.

This chain uses TRBV6-1 with TRBJ2-1; D is undetermined. Germline CDR1 reads MNHNS; CDR2 reads SASEGT. CDR3 length: 13 residues. The ends were cut back, 3 bases at V and 2 bases at J, with 5 bases in the middle. The CDR3 region has the DNA TGTGCCAGCAGTGAGGCAGCCTACAATGAGCAGTTCTTC. It specifies CASSEAAYNEQFF.

This rearrangement joins TRBV7-2 to TRBJ2-7; D unclear. Germline lookup yields CDR1 SGHTA and CDR2 FQGNSA. This CDR3 comprises 12 residues. Trimming cost V 7 bases and J 0 bases, with 7 bases left between them. The CDR3 DNA is TGTGCCAGCAACCCGAGCTCCTACGAGCAGTACTTC. It specifies CASNPSSYEQYF.

The chain recombines TRBV7-9 with TRBJ2-7, with TRBD1 matching over 9 bases. Germline V gene sequence: CDR1 SEHNR, CDR2 FQNEAQ (reference sequence). The CDR3 has 14 residues. The trim removed 4 bases at V and 3 bases at J, leaving 4 bases unmatched. The CDR3 loop is CASSSGTGSYEQYF. The CDR3 DNA sequence: TGTGCCAGCAGCTCAGGGACAGGGAGCTACGAGCAGTACTTC.

The rearrangement joins TRBV14 to TRBJ2-2, with a possible D match to TRBD1 (6 bases). Germline V CDR1 and CDR2: SGHDN, FVKESK. With 4 bases removed from V and 0 bases from J, the gap between germline ends came to 12 bases. The CDR3 contains 16 residues. CDR3 sequence (DNA): TGTGCCAGCAGCCCCGGGACACCCACGAACACCGGGGAGCTGTTTTTT. It encodes CASSPGTPTNTGELFF. Filled out from reference TRBV14 and TRBJ2-2, the complete variable domain reads EAGVTQFPSHSVIEKGQTVTLRCDPISGHDNLYWYRRVMGKEIKFLLHFVKESKQDESGMPNNRFLAERTGGTYSTLKVQPAELEDSGVYFCASSPGTPTNTGELFFGEGSRLTVL.

This clone has only one observation. The chain recombines TRBV27 with TRBJ1-5; 7 bases fit TRBD1. The CDR3 runs 14 residues. J gave up 4 bases and V 5 bases, and 5 bases lay outside the gene matches. In germline, CDR1 is MNHEY, CDR2 SMNVEV (reference sequence). The CDR3 DNA follows: TGTGCCAGCAGTGATCTACAGGGGAATCAGCCCCAGCATTTT. Translated: CASSDLQGNQPQHF.

The rearrangement links TRBV4-2 to TRBJ2-3, with a possible D match to TRBD1 (5 bases). The CDR3 is 15 residues long. The germline CDR1 and CDR2 sequences are LGHNA and YNFKEQ. The V end lost 2 bases, the J end lost 1 base, and 10 bases lay between the germline ends. DNA of the CDR3: TGTGCCAGCAGCCAATCGCTGGGGCGCACAGATACGCAGTATTTT. This codes for CASSQSLGRTDTQYF.

The CDR3 sequence: CASSIDTGAYAEAFF. DNA for the CDR3: TGTGCCAGTAGTATAGATACGGGAGCCTACGCTGAAGCTTTCTTT. The V and J genes are TRBV19 and TRBJ1-1; D remains ambiguous. This CDR3 contains 15 residues. The V end lost 0 bases, the J end lost 6 bases, and 14 bases lay between the germline ends. Germline V gene data show CDR1 as LNHDA and CDR2 as SQIVND (reference sequence).

The chain carries TRBV20-1 and TRBJ2-1; TRBD2 aligns across 7 bases. Trimming at V came to 3 bases and at J to 6 bases, leaving 11 bases not matched to a gene. Germline CDR1 reads DFQATT; CDR2 reads SNEGSKA (reference sequence). This CDR3 has 15 amino acids. As DNA, the CDR3 is TGCAGTGCTAGTTCTTGGTCTAGCGGCCTCAATGAGCAGTTCTTC. As protein: CSASSWSSGLNEQFF.

The V call is TRBV11-2, the J call TRBJ2-5; D perhaps matches TRBD2 (7 bases). V gave up 4 bases and J gave up 7 bases, with 10 bases separating them. From germline, CDR1 is SGHAT and CDR2 FQNNGV. The CDR3 is made up of 12 amino acids. The CDR3 coding sequence is TGTGCCAGCAGCTCGGGGGGCGGGACCCAGTACTTC. It is translated as CASSSGGGTQYF.

This clone has a single count. V and J are TRBV19 and TRBJ2-3, with TRBD2 identical over 9 bases. The CDR3 totals 16 residues. Trimming at V came to 3 bases and at J to 6 bases, leaving 10 bases not matched to a gene. The germline V gene has CDR1 LNHDA and CDR2 SQIVND (reference sequence). CDR3 region: CASSIAASGNVDTQYF. CDR3 nucleotides: TGTGCCAGTAGTATTGCGGCTAGCGGGAATGTTGATACGCAGTATTTT.

This chain uses TRBV15 with TRBJ1-5; possible D gene TRBD1, 5 bases. The CDR3 runs 14 residues. The V end lost 2 bases, the J end lost 6 bases, and 11 bases lay between the germline ends. CDR1 and CDR2 from the germline V gene are LNHNV and YYDKDF (reference sequence). This chain's CDR3 is CATSRKTGTQPQHF. The CDR3 DNA follows: TGTGCCACCAGCAGAAAAACAGGCACTCAGCCCCAGCATTTT. Drawing the rest from reference TRBV15 and TRBJ1-5, the complete variable domain is DAMVIQNPRYQVTQFGKPVTLSCSQTLNHNVMYWYQQKSSQAPKLLFHYYDKDFNNEADTPDNFQSRRPNTSFCFLDIRSPGLGDTAMYLCATSRKTGTQPQHFGDGTRLSIL.

The genes are TRBV27 and TRBJ2-2; 16 bases line up with TRBD2. Unmatched junction bases numbered 11, after V lost 6 bases and J lost 7 bases. Germline CDR1 MNHEY, CDR2 SMNVEV (reference sequence). The CDR3 totals 18 residues. CDR3 amino acids: CASRGLAGGPYHFGELFF. CDR3 nucleotides: TGTGCCAGCAGGGGACTAGCGGGAGGGCCCTATCATTTCGGGGAGCTGTTTTTT.

The rearrangement uses TRBV5-1 and TRBJ2-5; 16 bases align to TRBD2. The CDR3 extends over 18 amino acids. V lost 4 bases to trimming and J lost 7 bases; unmatched junction nucleotides: 13. Germline values: CDR1 SGHRS, CDR2 YFSETQ. The CDR3 DNA reads as TGCGCCAGCAGCCCGGGACTAGCGGGAGGGGCCGAGTATTGGACCCAGTACTTC. Translation: CASSPGLAGGAEYWTQYF.

V gene TRBV5-1 combines with J gene TRBJ2-5; 8 bases align to TRBD1. V lost 5 bases to trimming and J lost 2 bases; unmatched junction nucleotides: 5. The CDR3 has 14 amino acids. CDR1 and CDR2 (germline): SGHRS, YFSETQ. Here the CDR3 reads CASSFTGGQETQYF. In DNA, the CDR3 is TGCGCCAGCAGTTTTACAGGGGGACAAGAGACCCAGTACTTC.

The J gene is TRBJ2-1, the V gene TRBV11-2; a weak D match, TRBD2 (5 bases). CDR3 length: 13 amino acids. Trimming took off 5 bases at V and 10 bases at J, with 15 bases between the two ends. Germline V gene data show CDR1 as SGHAT and CDR2 as FQNNGV. The CDR3 sequence is CASSTGNSGEQFF. The CDR3 coding sequence is TGTGCCAGCAGCACGGGCAACTCGGGAGAGCAGTTCTTC. Full variable domain (outside the CDR3, taken from reference TRBV11-2 and TRBJ2-1): EAGVAQSPRYKIIEKRQSVAFWCNPISGHATLYWYQQILGQGPKLLIQFQNNGVVDDSQLPKDRFSAERLKGVDSTLKIQPAKLEDSAVYLCASSTGNSGEQFFGPGTRLTVL.